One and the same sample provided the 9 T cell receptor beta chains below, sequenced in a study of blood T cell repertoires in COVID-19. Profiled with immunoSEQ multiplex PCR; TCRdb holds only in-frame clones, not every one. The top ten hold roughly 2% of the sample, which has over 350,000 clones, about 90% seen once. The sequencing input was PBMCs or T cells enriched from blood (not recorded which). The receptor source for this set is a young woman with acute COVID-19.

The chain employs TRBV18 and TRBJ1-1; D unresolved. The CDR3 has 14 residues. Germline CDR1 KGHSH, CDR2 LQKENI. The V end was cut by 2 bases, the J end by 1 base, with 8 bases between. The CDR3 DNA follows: TGTGCCAGCTCACCAGCAATCAGGAACACTGAAGCTTTCTTT. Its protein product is CASSPAIRNTEAFF.

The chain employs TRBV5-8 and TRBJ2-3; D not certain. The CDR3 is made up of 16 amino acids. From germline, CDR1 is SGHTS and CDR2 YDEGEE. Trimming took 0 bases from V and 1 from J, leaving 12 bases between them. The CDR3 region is CASSLVLKFGTDTQYF. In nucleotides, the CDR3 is TGTGCCAGCAGCTTGGTACTCAAATTCGGCACAGATACGCAGTATTTT.

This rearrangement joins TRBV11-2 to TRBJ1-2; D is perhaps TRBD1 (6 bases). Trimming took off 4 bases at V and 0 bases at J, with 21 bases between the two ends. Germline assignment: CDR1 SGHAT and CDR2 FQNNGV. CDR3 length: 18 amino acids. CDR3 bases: TGTGCCAGCAGCTCGTTCCGGCATCGGGACACCTCTAACTATGGCTACACCTTC. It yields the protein CASSSFRHRDTSNYGYTF.

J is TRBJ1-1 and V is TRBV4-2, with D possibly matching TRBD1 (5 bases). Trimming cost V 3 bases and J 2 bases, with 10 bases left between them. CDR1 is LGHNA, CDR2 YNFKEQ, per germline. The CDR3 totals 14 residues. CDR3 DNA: TGTGCCAGCAGCCAGACCGACAGAAACACTGAAGCTTTCTTT. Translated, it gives CASSQTDRNTEAFF.

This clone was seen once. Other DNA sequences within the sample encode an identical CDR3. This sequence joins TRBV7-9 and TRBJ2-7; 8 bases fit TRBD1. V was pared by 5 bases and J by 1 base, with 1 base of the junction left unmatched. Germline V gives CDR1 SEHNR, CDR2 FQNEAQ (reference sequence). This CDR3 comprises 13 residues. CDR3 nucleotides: TGTGCCAGCAGCCGACAGGGGTCCTACGAGCAGTACTTC. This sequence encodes CASSRQGSYEQYF.

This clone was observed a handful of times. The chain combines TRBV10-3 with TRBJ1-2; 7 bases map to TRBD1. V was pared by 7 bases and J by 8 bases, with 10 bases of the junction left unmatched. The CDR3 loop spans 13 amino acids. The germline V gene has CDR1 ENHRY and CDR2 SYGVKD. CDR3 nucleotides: TGTGCCATCAAGGGGGCCCAGAGTTCGGGCTACACCTTC. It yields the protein CAIKGAQSSGYTF.

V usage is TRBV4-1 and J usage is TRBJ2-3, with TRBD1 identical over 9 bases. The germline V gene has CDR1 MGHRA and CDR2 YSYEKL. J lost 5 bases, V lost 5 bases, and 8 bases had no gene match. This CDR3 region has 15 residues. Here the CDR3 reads CASSWRTGEGDTQYF. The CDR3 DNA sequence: TGCGCCAGCAGCTGGCGGACAGGGGAGGGAGATACGCAGTATTTT.

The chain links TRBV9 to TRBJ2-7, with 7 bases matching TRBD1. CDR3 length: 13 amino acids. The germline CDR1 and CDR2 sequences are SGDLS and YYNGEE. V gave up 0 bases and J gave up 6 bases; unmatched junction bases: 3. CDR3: CASSVGQGSEQYF. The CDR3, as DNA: TGTGCCAGCAGCGTAGGACAGGGCAGCGAGCAGTACTTC.

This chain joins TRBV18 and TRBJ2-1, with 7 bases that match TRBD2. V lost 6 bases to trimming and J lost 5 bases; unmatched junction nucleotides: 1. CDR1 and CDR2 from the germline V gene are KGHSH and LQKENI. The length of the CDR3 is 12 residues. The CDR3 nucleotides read TGTGCCAGCTCGGGGGGGGACAATGAGCAGTTCTTC. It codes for CASSGGDNEQFF.